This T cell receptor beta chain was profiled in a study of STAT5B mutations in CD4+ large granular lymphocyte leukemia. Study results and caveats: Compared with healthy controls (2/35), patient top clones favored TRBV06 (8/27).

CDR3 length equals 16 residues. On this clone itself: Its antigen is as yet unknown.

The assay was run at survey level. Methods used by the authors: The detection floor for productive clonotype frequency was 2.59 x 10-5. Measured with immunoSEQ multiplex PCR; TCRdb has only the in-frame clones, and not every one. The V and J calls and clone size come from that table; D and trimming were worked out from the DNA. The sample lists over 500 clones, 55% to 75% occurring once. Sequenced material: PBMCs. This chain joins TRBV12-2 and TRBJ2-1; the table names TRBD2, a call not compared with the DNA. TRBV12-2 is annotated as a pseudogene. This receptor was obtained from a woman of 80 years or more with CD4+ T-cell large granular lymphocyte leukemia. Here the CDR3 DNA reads TGTGCAAGTTCAGACCGCGGGACTAGCGGGAGGAATGAGCAGTTCTTC. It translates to CASSDRGTSGRNEQFF.